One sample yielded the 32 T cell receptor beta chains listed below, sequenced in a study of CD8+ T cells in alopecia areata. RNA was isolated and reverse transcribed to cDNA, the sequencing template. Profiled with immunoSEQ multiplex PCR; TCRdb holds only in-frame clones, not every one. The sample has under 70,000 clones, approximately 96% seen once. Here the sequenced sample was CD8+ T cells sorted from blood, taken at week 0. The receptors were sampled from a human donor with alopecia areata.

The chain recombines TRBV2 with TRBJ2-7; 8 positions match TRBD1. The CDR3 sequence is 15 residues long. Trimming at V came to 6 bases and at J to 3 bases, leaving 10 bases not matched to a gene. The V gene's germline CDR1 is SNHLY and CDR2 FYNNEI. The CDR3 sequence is CASRGTGTGFYEQYF. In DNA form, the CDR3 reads TGTGCCAGCAGGGGAACCGGGACAGGCTTCTACGAGCAGTACTTC.

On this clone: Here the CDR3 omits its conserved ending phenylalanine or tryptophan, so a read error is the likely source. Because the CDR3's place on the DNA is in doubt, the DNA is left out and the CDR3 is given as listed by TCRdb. Here the CDR3 reads CASSGGLL. The V call is TRBV21-1, the J call TRBJ2-3. TRBV21-1 is described as a pseudogene. Counting both end residues, the CDR3 totals 8 amino acids.

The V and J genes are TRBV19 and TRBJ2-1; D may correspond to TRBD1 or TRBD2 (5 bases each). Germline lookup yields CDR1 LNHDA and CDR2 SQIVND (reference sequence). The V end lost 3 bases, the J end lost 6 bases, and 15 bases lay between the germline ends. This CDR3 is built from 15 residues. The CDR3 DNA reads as TGTGCCAGTAGTATTCAAGGGGCTAGCCTCAATGAGCAGTTCTTC. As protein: CASSIQGASLNEQFF.

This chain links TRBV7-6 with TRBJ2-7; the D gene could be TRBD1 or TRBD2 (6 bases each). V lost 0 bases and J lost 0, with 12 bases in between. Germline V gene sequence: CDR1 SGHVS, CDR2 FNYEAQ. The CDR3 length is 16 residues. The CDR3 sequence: CASSLADGGVSYEQYF. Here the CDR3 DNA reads TGTGCCAGCAGCTTAGCGGACGGGGGCGTCTCCTACGAGCAGTACTTC. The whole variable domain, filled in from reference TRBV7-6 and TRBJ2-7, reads GAGVSQSPRYKVTKRGQDVALRCDPISGHVSLYWYRQALGQGPEFLTYFNYEAQQDKSGLPNDRFSAERPEGSISTLTIQRTEQRDSAMYRCASSLADGGVSYEQYFGPGTRLTVT.

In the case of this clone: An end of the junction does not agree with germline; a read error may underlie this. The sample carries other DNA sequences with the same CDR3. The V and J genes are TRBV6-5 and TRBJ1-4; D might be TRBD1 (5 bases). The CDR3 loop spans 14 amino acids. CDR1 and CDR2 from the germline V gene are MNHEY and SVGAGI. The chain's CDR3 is CASSLRQTDEKLFF. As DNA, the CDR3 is TGTGCCAGCAGTCTCCGACAGACAGATGAGAAACTGTTTTTT.

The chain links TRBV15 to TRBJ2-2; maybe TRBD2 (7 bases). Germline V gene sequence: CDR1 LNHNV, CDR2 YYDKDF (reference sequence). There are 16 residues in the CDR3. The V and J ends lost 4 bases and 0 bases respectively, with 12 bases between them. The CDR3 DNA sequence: TGTGCCACCAGCACCCCCGGGGGGCCGAACACCGGGGAGCTGTTTTTT. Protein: CATSTPGGPNTGELFF.

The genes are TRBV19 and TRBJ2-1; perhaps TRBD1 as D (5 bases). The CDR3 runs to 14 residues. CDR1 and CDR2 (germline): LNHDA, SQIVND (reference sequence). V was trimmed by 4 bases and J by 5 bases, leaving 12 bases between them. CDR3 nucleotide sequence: TGTGCCAGTAGTAACCAGGGCGTAAACAATGAGCAGTTCTTC. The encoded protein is CASSNQGVNNEQFF.

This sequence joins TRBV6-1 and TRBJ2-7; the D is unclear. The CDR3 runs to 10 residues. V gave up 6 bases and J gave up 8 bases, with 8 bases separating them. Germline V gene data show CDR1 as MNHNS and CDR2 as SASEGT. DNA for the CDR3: TGTGCCAGCAGGCATAACAAGCAGTACTTC. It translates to CASRHNKQYF.

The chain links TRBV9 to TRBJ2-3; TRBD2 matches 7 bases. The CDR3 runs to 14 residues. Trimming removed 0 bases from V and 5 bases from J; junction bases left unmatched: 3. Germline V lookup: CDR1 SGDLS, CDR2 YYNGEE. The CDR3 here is CASSVGGGQDTQYF. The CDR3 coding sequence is TGTGCCAGCAGCGTAGGGGGAGGGCAAGATACGCAGTATTTT.

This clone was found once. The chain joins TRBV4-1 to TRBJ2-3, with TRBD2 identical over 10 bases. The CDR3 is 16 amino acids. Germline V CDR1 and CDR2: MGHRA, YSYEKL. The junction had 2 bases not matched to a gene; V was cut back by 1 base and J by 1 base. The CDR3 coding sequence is TGCGCCAGCAGCCAAGTTGGGACTAGCGGCACAGATACGCAGTATTTT. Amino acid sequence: CASSQVGTSGTDTQYF.

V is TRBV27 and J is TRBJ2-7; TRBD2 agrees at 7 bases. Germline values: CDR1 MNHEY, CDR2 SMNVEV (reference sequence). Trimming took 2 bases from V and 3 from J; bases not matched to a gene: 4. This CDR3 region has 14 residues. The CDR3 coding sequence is TGTGCCAGCAGTTTAGCCAGCGGGGTCTACGAGCAGTACTTC. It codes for CASSLASGVYEQYF.

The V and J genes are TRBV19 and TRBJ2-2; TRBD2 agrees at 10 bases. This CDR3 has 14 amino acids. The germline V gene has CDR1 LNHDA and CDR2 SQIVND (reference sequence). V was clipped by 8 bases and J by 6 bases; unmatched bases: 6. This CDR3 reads CASAVAGGAGELFF. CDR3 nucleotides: TGTGCCAGTGCTGTAGCGGGGGGTGCCGGGGAGCTGTTTTTT.

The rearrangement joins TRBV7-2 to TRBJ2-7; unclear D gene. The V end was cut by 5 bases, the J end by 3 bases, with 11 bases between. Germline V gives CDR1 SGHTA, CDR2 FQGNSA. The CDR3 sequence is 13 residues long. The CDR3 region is CASSPSILYEQYF. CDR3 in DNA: TGTGCCAGCAGCCCCTCAATCCTCTACGAGCAGTACTTC. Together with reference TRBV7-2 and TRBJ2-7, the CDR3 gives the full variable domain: GAGVSQSPSNKVTEKGKDVELRCDPISGHTALYWYRQSLGQGLEFLIYFQGNSAPDKSGLPSDRFSAERTGGSVSTLTIQRTQQEDSAVYLCASSPSILYEQYFGPGTRLTVT.

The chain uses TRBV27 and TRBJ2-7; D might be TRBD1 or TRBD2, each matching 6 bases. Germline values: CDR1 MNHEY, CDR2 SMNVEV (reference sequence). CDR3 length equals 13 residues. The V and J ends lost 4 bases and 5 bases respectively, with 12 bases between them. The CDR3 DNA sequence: TGTGCCAGCAGTTGGGGGGCCGAGGACGAGCAGTACTTC. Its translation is CASSWGAEDEQYF.

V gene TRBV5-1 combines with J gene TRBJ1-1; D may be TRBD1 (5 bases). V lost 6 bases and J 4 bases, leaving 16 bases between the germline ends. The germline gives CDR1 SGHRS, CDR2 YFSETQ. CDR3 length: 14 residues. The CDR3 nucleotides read TGCGCCAGCACGCCTTTTCAGGGCGGCACTGAAGCTTTCTTT. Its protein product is CASTPFQGGTEAFF.

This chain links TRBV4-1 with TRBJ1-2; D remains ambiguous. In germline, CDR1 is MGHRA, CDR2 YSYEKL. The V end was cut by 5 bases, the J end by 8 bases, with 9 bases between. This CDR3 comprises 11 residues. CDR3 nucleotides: TGCGCCAGCAGCAATGTAGGGGGCTACACCTTC. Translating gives CASSNVGGYTF.

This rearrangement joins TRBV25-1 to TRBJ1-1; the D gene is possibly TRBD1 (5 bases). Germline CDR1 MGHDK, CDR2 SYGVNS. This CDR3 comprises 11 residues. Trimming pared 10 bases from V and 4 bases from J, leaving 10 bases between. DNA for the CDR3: TGTGCCACCGGGGGGGGCACTGAAGCTTTCTTT. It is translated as CATGGGTEAFF.

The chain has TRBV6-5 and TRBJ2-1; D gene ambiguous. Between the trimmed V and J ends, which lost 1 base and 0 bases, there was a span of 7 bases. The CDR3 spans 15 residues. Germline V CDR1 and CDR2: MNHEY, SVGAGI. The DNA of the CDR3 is TGTGCCAGCAGTTACTGGTCCGGCTCCTACAATGAGCAGTTCTTC. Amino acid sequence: CASSYWSGSYNEQFF.

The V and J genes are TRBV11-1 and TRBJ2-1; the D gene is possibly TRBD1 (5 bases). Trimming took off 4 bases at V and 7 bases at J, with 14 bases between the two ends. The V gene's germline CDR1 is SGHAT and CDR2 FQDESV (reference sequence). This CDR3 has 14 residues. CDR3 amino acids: CASSYDSPRNEQFF. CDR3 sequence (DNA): TGTGCCAGCAGCTACGACAGCCCCAGGAATGAGCAGTTCTTC.

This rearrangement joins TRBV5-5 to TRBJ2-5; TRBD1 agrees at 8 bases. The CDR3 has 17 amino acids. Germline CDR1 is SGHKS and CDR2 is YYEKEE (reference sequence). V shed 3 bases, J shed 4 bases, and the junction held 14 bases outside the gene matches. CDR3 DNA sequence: TGTGCCAGCAGCTCGCACCGCCCAAGGGACAGGAGAGAGACCCAGTACTTC. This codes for CASSSHRPRDRRETQYF.

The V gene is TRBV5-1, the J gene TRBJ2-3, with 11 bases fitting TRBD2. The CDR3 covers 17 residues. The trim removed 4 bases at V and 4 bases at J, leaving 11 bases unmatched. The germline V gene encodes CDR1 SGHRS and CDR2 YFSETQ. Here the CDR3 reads CASSRIISGGAADTQYF. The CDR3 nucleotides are TGCGCCAGCAGCCGGATAATTAGCGGGGGGGCAGCAGATACGCAGTATTTT.

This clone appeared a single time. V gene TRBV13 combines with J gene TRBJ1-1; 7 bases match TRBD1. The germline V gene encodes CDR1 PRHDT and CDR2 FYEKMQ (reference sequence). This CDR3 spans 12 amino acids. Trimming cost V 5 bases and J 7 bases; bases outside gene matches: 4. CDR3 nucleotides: TGTGCCAGCAGCCAGGGGGGAGTTGAAGCTTTCTTT. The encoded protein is CASSQGGVEAFF.

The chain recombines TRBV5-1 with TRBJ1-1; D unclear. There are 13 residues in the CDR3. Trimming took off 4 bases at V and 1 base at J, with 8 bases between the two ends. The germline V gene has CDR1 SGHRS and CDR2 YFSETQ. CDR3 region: CASSRGKNTEAFF. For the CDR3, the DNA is TGCGCCAGCAGCCGCGGGAAGAACACTGAAGCTTTCTTT.

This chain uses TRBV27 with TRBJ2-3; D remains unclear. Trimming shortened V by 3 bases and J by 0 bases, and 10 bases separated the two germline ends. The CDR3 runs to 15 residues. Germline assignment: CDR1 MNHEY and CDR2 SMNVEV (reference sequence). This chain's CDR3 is CASSFRPFSTDTQYF. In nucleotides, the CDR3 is TGTGCCAGCAGTTTTAGGCCCTTTAGCACAGATACGCAGTATTTT.

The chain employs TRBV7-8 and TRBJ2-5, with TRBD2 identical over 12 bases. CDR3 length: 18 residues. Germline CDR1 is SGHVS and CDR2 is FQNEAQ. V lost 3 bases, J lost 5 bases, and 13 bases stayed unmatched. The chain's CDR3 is CASSFGLAGFPFAETQYF. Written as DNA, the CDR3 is TGTGCCAGCAGCTTCGGACTAGCGGGGTTCCCTTTTGCGGAGACCCAGTACTTC.

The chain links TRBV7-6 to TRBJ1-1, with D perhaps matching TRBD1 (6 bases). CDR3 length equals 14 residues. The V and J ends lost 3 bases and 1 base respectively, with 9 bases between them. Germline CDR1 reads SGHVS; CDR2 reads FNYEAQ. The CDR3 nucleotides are TGTGCCAGCAGCTTTAAACAGGGGAACACTGAAGCTTTCTTT. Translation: CASSFKQGNTEAFF.

CDR3: CASSLTGMDSPTYNEQFF. DNA of the CDR3: TGTGCCAGCAGCTTAACGGGTATGGACAGTCCGACCTACAATGAGCAGTTCTTC. This chain links TRBV7-6 with TRBJ2-1; maybe TRBD1 (6 bases). The CDR3 spans 18 residues. Trimming shortened V by 2 bases and J by 2 bases, and 19 bases separated the two germline ends. Germline V gene data show CDR1 as SGHVS and CDR2 as FNYEAQ.

The CDR3 sequence is CASSLDALYEQYF. The DNA of the CDR3 is TGTGCCAGCAGCTTGGATGCCCTCTACGAGCAGTACTTC. The chain is built from TRBV5-5 and TRBJ2-7; D unclear. Germline CDR1 SGHKS, CDR2 YYEKEE (reference sequence). This CDR3 region has 13 residues. Trimming took 0 bases from V and 3 from J, leaving 7 bases between them.

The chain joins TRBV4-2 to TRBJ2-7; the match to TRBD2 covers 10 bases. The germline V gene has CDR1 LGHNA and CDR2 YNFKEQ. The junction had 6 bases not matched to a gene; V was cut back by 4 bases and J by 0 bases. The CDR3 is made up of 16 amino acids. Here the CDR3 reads CASSLATSGVSYEQYF. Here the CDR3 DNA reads TGTGCCAGCAGCCTCGCTACTAGCGGGGTCTCCTACGAGCAGTACTTC.

As DNA, the CDR3 is TGCAGCGTTGACGGACTAGCGGGGTTCTACGAGCAGTACTTC. Amino acid sequence: CSVDGLAGFYEQYF. The rearrangement uses TRBV29-1 and TRBJ2-7, with 12 nucleotides matching TRBD2. Losses at the gene ends were 3 bases for V and 3 bases for J; bases not matched to a gene: 3. The length of the CDR3 is 14 residues. Germline V gene sequence: CDR1 SQVTM, CDR2 ANQGSEA.

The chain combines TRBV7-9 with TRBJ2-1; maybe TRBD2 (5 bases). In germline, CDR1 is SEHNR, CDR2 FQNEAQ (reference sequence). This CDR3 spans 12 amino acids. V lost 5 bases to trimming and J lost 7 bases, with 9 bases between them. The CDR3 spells CASSQTGNEQFF. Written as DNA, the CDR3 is TGTGCCAGCAGCCAGACGGGGAATGAGCAGTTCTTC.

CDR3 sequence reads: CASSCLGTGAYEQYF. The CDR3 nucleotides read TGTGCCAGCAGCTGCCTAGGGACGGGAGCTTACGAGCAGTACTTC. The rearrangement joins TRBV21-1 to TRBJ2-7; the table's D call, TRBD2, has no DNA check behind it. TRBV21-1 is given as a pseudogene. This CDR3 spans 15 amino acids.